This TCR beta chain originates from a study of T-cell reconstitution after alpha-beta-depleted transplantation in children. Between the trimmed V and J ends, which lost 1 base and 9 bases, there was a span of 10 bases. This CDR3 region has 13 residues. Unique molecular identifiers were built into the TCRbeta library. TCRdb itself ran the PCR reads through MiXCR, one entry per CDR3 protein. Of around 400,000 distinct CDR3 sequences listed, 11% are singletons. This receptor was taken from a human donor who donated a stem cell graft to a child with acute myeloid leukemia. This chain links TRBV12-3 or TRBV12-4 with TRBJ2-1; no definite D call. This material consisted of PBMCs from the stem cell graft donor, taken from the stem cell graft. The CDR3 DNA reads TGTGCCAGCAGTTTAGAGTCCCTTGGTGAGCAGTTCTTC. This sequence encodes CASSLESLGEQFF.